The 32 T cell receptor beta chains listed next were all sequenced from one sample in a study of PD-1 blockade in classical Hodgkin lymphoma. Profiling relied on immunoSEQ multiplex PCR, and the TCRdb table lists in-frame clones only, not all of them. The sample yields just over 9,500 clones, around 75% seen once. Time point defined: cycle 4 day 1 (C4D1), after 6 weeks of nivolumab. Every patient experienced relapse after autologous stem cell transplantation, and brentuximab vedotin exposure varied. CD4+ T cells were purified from thawed PBMCs by magnetic negative selection. The material sequenced was CD4+ T cells from blood, taken before the fourth cycle of nivolumab. The receptor source for this set is a human donor with classical Hodgkin lymphoma.

The V call is TRBV15, the J call TRBJ2-1; maybe TRBD1 (6 bases). V lost 0 bases, J lost 8 bases, and 14 bases lay in between. This CDR3 comprises 15 residues. Germline CDR1 and CDR2: LNHNV and YYDKDF (reference sequence). CDR3 nucleotide sequence: TGTGCCACCAGCAGAGAGGGGGCTCCACTCGATGAGCAGTTCTTC. It codes for CATSREGAPLDEQFF.

This chain joins TRBV11-2 and TRBJ2-3, with TRBD1 identical over 12 bases. V trimming: 5 bases; J trimming: 1 base; junction bases outside the gene matches: 4. Germline values: CDR1 SGHAT, CDR2 FQNNGV. The CDR3 length is 16 residues. Here the CDR3 DNA reads TGTGCCAGCAGCCCCGGGACAGGGGGCCGCACAGATACGCAGTATTTT. Translated, it gives CASSPGTGGRTDTQYF.

The chain carries TRBV6-5 and TRBJ1-3; no clear D gene. This CDR3 spans 14 amino acids. Trimming removed 4 bases from V and 2 bases from J, with 9 bases in between. The V gene's germline CDR1 is MNHEY and CDR2 SVGAGI. This CDR3 is CASSFRQTGNTIYF. CDR3 sequence (DNA): TGTGCCAGCAGTTTTCGTCAGACTGGAAACACCATATATTTT.

This chain links TRBV11-2 with TRBJ2-5, with 8 bases aligning to TRBD2. Germline CDR1 is SGHAT and CDR2 is FQNNGV. The CDR3 consists of 14 residues. Unmatched junction bases numbered 10, after V lost 5 bases and J lost 8 bases. As DNA, the CDR3 is TGTGCCAGCAGCCCCCCGTCGGCGGGGGGAACCCAGTACTTC. Protein: CASSPPSAGGTQYF.

The rearrangement links TRBV6-5 to TRBJ1-3; maybe TRBD1 (6 bases). The V and J ends lost 8 bases and 0 bases respectively, with 14 bases between them. Germline V lookup: CDR1 MNHEY, CDR2 SVGAGI. This CDR3 has 15 amino acids. This CDR3 is CASGADRYSGNTIYF. The DNA of the CDR3 is TGTGCCAGCGGGGCCGACAGGTACTCTGGAAACACCATATATTTT.

The chain uses TRBV7-8 and TRBJ2-3; D might be TRBD2 (5 bases). Trimming stripped 5 bases from V and 8 bases from J, with 11 bases between. Germline V gene data show CDR1 as SGHVS and CDR2 as FQNEAQ. The CDR3 totals 12 residues. In nucleotides, the CDR3 is TGTGCCAGCAGCGATACTAGGAGTACGCAGTATTTT. It encodes CASSDTRSTQYF.

About this clone itself: One end of the junction fails to match germline, which may point to a read error. The chain has TRBV10-3 and TRBJ2-5; 7 nucleotides agree with TRBD1. Germline loops: CDR1 ENHRY, CDR2 SYGVKD. CDR3 length: 13 residues. The CDR3 region is CAIGDRAEETQYF. CDR3 bases: TGTGCCATCGGTGACAGGGCAGAAGAGACCCAGTACTTC.

CDR3 sequence (DNA): TGTGCCAGCAGCCACCCCAGGGGGGTTTTAAACTATGGCTACACCTTC. As protein: CASSHPRGVLNYGYTF. V is TRBV7-9 and J is TRBJ1-2; 7 nucleotides match TRBD1. J lost 2 bases, V lost 5 bases, and 11 bases had no gene match. CDR3 length equals 16 residues. Germline V gives CDR1 SEHNR, CDR2 FQNEAQ (reference sequence).

The chain recombines TRBV6-5 with TRBJ2-7; 11 bases are a match to TRBD2. CDR1 and CDR2 from the germline V gene are MNHEY and SVGAGI. The ends lost 6 bases at V and 3 bases at J; junction bases unmatched: 7. CDR3 length equals 15 residues. CDR3 in amino acids: CASRDLAGGFYEQYF. CDR3 DNA: TGTGCCAGCAGAGATCTAGCGGGGGGTTTCTACGAGCAGTACTTC.

The chain carries TRBV7-2 and TRBJ2-5; 8 bases are a match to TRBD1. The V gene's germline CDR1 is SGHTA and CDR2 FQGNSA. V trimming: 5 bases; J trimming: 6 bases; junction bases outside the gene matches: 11. The CDR3 runs 15 residues. The chain's CDR3 is CASSPTGDFTKTQYF. CDR3 DNA sequence: TGTGCCAGCAGCCCGACAGGGGATTTTACGAAGACCCAGTACTTC.

This sequence joins TRBV6-5 and TRBJ1-1; D remains unclear. Germline assignment: CDR1 MNHEY and CDR2 SVGAGI. This CDR3 contains 15 residues. Trimming took 0 bases from V and 1 from J, leaving 9 bases between them. CDR3 DNA sequence: TGTGCCAGCAGTTACTCATACAGCAGGAACACTGAAGCTTTCTTT. Translation gives CASSYSYSRNTEAFF.

The chain links TRBV6-1 to TRBJ1-4; D may be TRBD1 (6 bases). V gave up 7 bases and J gave up 4 bases, with 13 bases separating them. From germline, CDR1 is MNHNS and CDR2 SASEGT. The CDR3 is made up of 14 amino acids. The CDR3 is CASTSKGGNEKLFF. CDR3 coding DNA: TGTGCCAGCACCTCAAAGGGGGGTAATGAAAAACTGTTTTTT.

The rearrangement uses TRBV4-1 and TRBJ1-6; a weak D match, TRBD1 (5 bases). This CDR3 region has 18 residues. Trimming took off 1 base at V and 8 bases at J, with 21 bases between the two ends. Germline CDR1 reads MGHRA; CDR2 reads YSYEKL. Written as DNA, the CDR3 is TGCGCCAGCAGCCAAGTAGGGGTCAGGGACTCTCGGGATTCACCCCTCCACTTT. It yields the protein CASSQVGVRDSRDSPLHF.

V gene TRBV5-5 combines with J gene TRBJ2-3; D is possibly TRBD1 or TRBD2 (6 bases each). The CDR3 has 16 residues. Trimming took off 4 bases at V and 2 bases at J, with 17 bases between the two ends. Germline values: CDR1 SGHKS, CDR2 YYEKEE (reference sequence). The CDR3 region has the DNA TGTGCCAGCAGCACCTTGGGGGGCCTACTCACAGATACGCAGTATTTT. This gives the protein CASSTLGGLLTDTQYF.

This clone appeared a few times. The chain links TRBV5-6 to TRBJ1-6, with a tentative D call TRBD1 (5 bases). V was cut by 2 bases and J by 9 bases, with 12 bases left in between. Per the germline V gene, CDR1 is SGHDT and CDR2 is YYEEEE. The CDR3 has 14 amino acids. The chain's CDR3 is CASSLNRRGSPLHF. For the CDR3, the DNA is TGTGCCAGCAGCTTAAACAGGAGGGGTTCACCCCTCCACTTT. Based on the CDR3 plus reference TRBV5-6 and TRBJ1-6, the full variable domain is DAGVTQSPTHLIKTRGQQVTLRCSPKSGHDTVSWYQQALGQGPQFIFQYYEEEERQRGNFPDRFSGHQFPNYSSELNVNALLLGDSALYLCASSLNRRGSPLHFGNGTRLTVT.

This clone was detected a few times. This rearrangement joins TRBV6-5 to TRBJ1-5; tentatively, D is TRBD1 (5 bases). The CDR3 sequence is 13 residues long. The V end was cut by 0 bases, the J end by 8 bases, with 8 bases between. The germline V gene encodes CDR1 MNHEY and CDR2 SVGAGI. DNA of the CDR3: TGTGCCAGCAGTTACTCCTGGGGGGAGCCCCAGCATTTT. Its protein product is CASSYSWGEPQHF.

This chain links TRBV5-1 with TRBJ1-2; no reliable D call. V was cut by 0 bases and J by 8 bases, with 14 bases left in between. CDR3 length: 14 amino acids. Germline V lookup: CDR1 SGHRS, CDR2 YFSETQ. CDR3: CASSLGPEGGGYTF. The DNA of the CDR3 is TGCGCCAGCAGCTTGGGGCCGGAGGGCGGAGGCTACACCTTC.

The chain has TRBV5-3 and TRBJ2-7; a weak D match, TRBD1 (5 bases). TRBV5-3 is an ORF, and what it does is uncertain. Trimming took 8 bases from V and 2 from J, leaving 17 bases between them. CDR3 size: 14 residues. The chain's CDR3 is CASSRADSTYEQYF. CDR3 in DNA: TGTGCCAGCAGCCGCGCCGACAGCACCTACGAGCAGTACTTC.

This clone was seen just once. The V call is TRBV2, the J call TRBJ1-1; D is uncertain. The CDR3 spans 12 residues. Trimming pared 3 bases from V and 3 bases from J, leaving 5 bases between. CDR1 and CDR2 (germline): SNHLY, FYNNEI. Here the CDR3 DNA reads TGTGCCAGCAGTGAGGGGTACACTGAAGCTTTCTTT. As protein: CASSEGYTEAFF.

This sequence joins TRBV28 and TRBJ2-6, with a weak D call TRBD1 (6 bases). The germline V and J ends were trimmed by 8 bases and 0 bases, with 11 bases remaining between them. The CDR3 runs 15 residues. The germline CDR1 and CDR2 sequences are MDHEN and SYDVKM. The CDR3 sequence: CASGTLSSGANVLTF. The CDR3 DNA sequence: TGTGCCAGCGGGACACTTAGCTCTGGGGCCAACGTCCTGACTTTC.

This sequence joins TRBV2 and TRBJ2-7; perhaps TRBD1 as D (5 bases). The CDR3 is 14 amino acids. Germline lookup yields CDR1 SNHLY and CDR2 FYNNEI. V lost 4 bases, J lost 3 bases, and 13 bases lay in between. CDR3 protein: CASSVEKGNYEQYF. Here the CDR3 DNA reads TGTGCCAGCAGTGTGGAGAAGGGGAACTACGAGCAGTACTTC.

This rearrangement joins TRBV7-2 to TRBJ2-3; 8 nucleotides align to TRBD2. The V segment lost 1 base and the J segment 1 base; nucleotides outside the gene matches: 4. The CDR3 covers 16 residues. Germline V gene sequence: CDR1 SGHTA, CDR2 FQGNSA. The CDR3 is CASSLGTSRRTDTQYF. CDR3 nucleotide sequence: TGTGCCAGCAGCTTAGGGACTAGCAGACGCACAGATACGCAGTATTTT.

This clone has a handful of counts. The chain carries TRBV7-9 and TRBJ1-5, with 9 positions matching TRBD1. CDR1 is SEHNR, CDR2 FQNEAQ, per germline (reference sequence). CDR3 length equals 14 residues. Unmatched junction bases numbered 2, after V lost 4 bases and J lost 4 bases. The CDR3 nucleotides are TGTGCCAGCAGCTACGGGACAGGGAATCAGCCCCAGCATTTT. This gives the protein CASSYGTGNQPQHF.

V and J are TRBV2 and TRBJ1-1, with TRBD1 as a possible D gene (5 bases). Trimming took off 5 bases at V and 10 bases at J, with 11 bases between the two ends. The germline V gene encodes CDR1 SNHLY and CDR2 FYNNEI. CDR3 length: 11 residues. The CDR3 DNA is TGTGCCAGCAGTAAAGGGGCCGCAGCTTTCTTT. Protein product: CASSKGAAAFF. Using reference TRBV2 and TRBJ1-1 for the parts outside the CDR3, the full variable domain is EPEVTQTPSHQVTQMGQEVILRCVPISNHLYFYWYRQILGQKVEFLVSFYNNEISEKSEIFDDQFSVERPDGSNFTLKIRSTKLEDSAMYFCASSKGAAAFFGQGTRLTVV.

The gene calls are TRBV7-6 and TRBJ1-5; D might be TRBD1 (6 bases). Germline V lookup: CDR1 SGHVS, CDR2 FNYEAQ. The CDR3 is 13 residues long. V shed 5 bases and J shed 4 bases, with 9 bases lying between them. CDR3 sequence: CASSDGQNQPQHF. CDR3 coding DNA: TGTGCCAGCAGCGACGGACAGAATCAGCCCCAGCATTTT.

The rearrangement uses TRBV5-5 and TRBJ1-2; the D gene is possibly TRBD1 (5 bases). Looked up from germline, CDR1 is SGHKS and CDR2 is YYEKEE (reference sequence). V lost 2 bases, J lost 7 bases, and 12 bases lay in between. CDR3 size: 13 residues. Here the CDR3 reads CASSFEGTFGYTF. The CDR3 DNA sequence: TGTGCCAGCAGCTTTGAAGGGACGTTTGGCTACACCTTC.

The rearrangement joins TRBV7-9 to TRBJ1-2, with a weak D call TRBD1 (5 bases). V was trimmed by 4 bases and J by 8 bases, leaving 14 bases between them. Germline CDR1 is SEHNR and CDR2 is FQNEAQ (reference sequence). The CDR3 contains 13 residues. CDR3 protein: CASSSGAINGYTF. CDR3 nucleotides: TGTGCCAGCAGCTCTGGGGCAATCAACGGCTACACCTTC.

The genes are TRBV5-1 and TRBJ2-2, with 7 bases aligning to TRBD1. Germline CDR1 and CDR2: SGHRS and YFSETQ. Germline trimming cut 3 bases from V and 0 bases from J; bases unmatched to any gene: 2. This CDR3 comprises 15 residues. CDR3 nucleotides: TGCGCCAGCAGCTGGGGGACAGCGAACACCGGGGAGCTGTTTTTT. Its protein is CASSWGTANTGELFF.

The chain combines TRBV5-1 with TRBJ2-6, with 11 nucleotides matching TRBD2. With V trimmed by 4 bases and J by 1 base, 7 bases remained unmatched. CDR3 size: 18 residues. The V gene's germline CDR1 is SGHRS and CDR2 YFSETQ. The CDR3 here is CASSLTLAGGSGANVLTF. CDR3 coding DNA: TGCGCCAGCAGCCTCACTCTAGCGGGGGGTTCTGGGGCCAACGTCCTGACTTTC.

The chain couples TRBV7-2 to TRBJ2-1; D perhaps matches TRBD1 (5 bases). This CDR3 is 13 amino acids long. V was cut by 3 bases and J by 2 bases, with 5 bases left in between. Germline loops: CDR1 SGHTA, CDR2 FQGNSA. As DNA, the CDR3 is TGTGCCAGCAGCTTGGACACCTACAATGAGCAGTTCTTC. Translated: CASSLDTYNEQFF.

As DNA, the CDR3 is TGCAGCGTTGGCCGGGGAGGGGGCGCGGAAGATACGCAGTATTTT. This encodes CSVGRGGGAEDTQYF. The chain is built from TRBV29-1 and TRBJ2-3; the D gene could be TRBD1 or TRBD2 (7 bases each). Trimming took off 4 bases at V and 5 bases at J, with 19 bases between the two ends. This CDR3 is 15 amino acids long. The germline V gene encodes CDR1 SQVTM and CDR2 ANQGSEA.

This clone was observed a handful of times. The chain is built from TRBV5-4 and TRBJ1-4; D not resolved. Germline CDR1 reads SGHNT; CDR2 reads YYREEE (reference sequence). The CDR3 consists of 15 residues. V gave up 0 bases and J gave up 3 bases, with 9 bases separating them. CDR3 in amino acids: CASSLVAGANEKLFF. DNA of the CDR3: TGTGCCAGCAGCTTGGTAGCCGGGGCTAATGAAAAACTGTTTTTT.